These 20 T cell receptor beta chains share one sample of origin, sequenced in a study of blood T cell repertoires in COVID-19. Assay: immunoSEQ multiplex PCR; the TCRdb copy retains only in-frame clones and omits some. Among 95,000 to 100,000 clones listed, 84% were seen once. Sequencing was carried out using peripheral blood. The receptors derive from a woman in her fifties or sixties with acute or convalescent COVID-19.

This clone appeared a single time. The CDR3 protein is CASSSLGQGANEQYF. CDR3 nucleotide sequence: TGTGCCAGCAGTTCTCTGGGGCAGGGGGCTAACGAGCAGTACTTC. This chain joins TRBV28 and TRBJ2-7; TRBD1 agrees at 8 bases. The V gene's germline CDR1 is MDHEN and CDR2 SYDVKM. The CDR3 length is 15 residues. V dropped 4 bases and J dropped 5; count of bases not matched to a gene: 10.

The CDR3 spells CASSSTIGVVQPQHF. The CDR3 DNA is TGTGCCAGCAGTTCGACAATAGGGGTTGTTCAGCCCCAGCATTTT. The rearrangement links TRBV28 to TRBJ1-5; tentatively, D is TRBD1 (5 bases). Germline CDR1 is MDHEN and CDR2 is SYDVKM. CDR3 length: 15 residues. Trimming cost V 4 bases and J 6 bases, with 16 bases left between them.

The rearrangement joins TRBV10-3 to TRBJ2-2; D may be TRBD2 (5 bases). Trimming left V 3 bases short and J 7 bases short, with 18 bases between. CDR3 size: 16 residues. Germline V gene data show CDR1 as ENHRY and CDR2 as SYGVKD. The CDR3 reads CAISDLGRLRGGELFF. The CDR3 region has the DNA TGTGCCATCAGTGACCTGGGTCGACTACGGGGCGGGGAGCTGTTTTTT.

This clone was seen once. CDR3: CASSREQGAGQPQHF. The CDR3, as DNA: TGTGCCAGCTCCCGGGAGCAGGGGGCCGGTCAGCCCCAGCATTTT. The V gene is TRBV18, the J gene TRBJ1-5, with 8 positions matching TRBD1. Trimming cost V 6 bases and J 6 bases; bases outside gene matches: 10. CDR3 length: 15 residues. The germline V gene has CDR1 KGHSH and CDR2 LQKENI.

The chain couples TRBV7-2 to TRBJ2-1; 7 bases are shared with TRBD1. Germline V gene lookup returns CDR1 SGHTA and CDR2 FQGNSA. The CDR3 contains 14 residues. With V trimmed by 5 bases and J by 8 bases, 9 bases remained unmatched. Here the CDR3 reads CASSQKTGPHEQFF. CDR3 DNA: TGTGCCAGCAGCCAGAAGACAGGGCCTCATGAGCAGTTCTTC.

The chain couples TRBV6-6 to TRBJ2-7; 11 positions agree with TRBD2. Germline values: CDR1 MNHNY, CDR2 SVGAGI (reference sequence). The CDR3 is made up of 16 amino acids. Unmatched junction bases numbered 10, after V lost 6 bases and J lost 3 bases. CDR3 nucleotides: TGTGCCAGCAGCCGGCCGGGGACTAGCGGTAACTACGAGCAGTACTTC. It codes for CASSRPGTSGNYEQYF.

V and J are TRBV24-1 and TRBJ2-3; D is possibly TRBD1 (5 bases). This CDR3 comprises 14 residues. Trimming shortened V by 4 bases and J by 6 bases, and 13 bases separated the two germline ends. The germline V gene encodes CDR1 KGHDR and CDR2 SFDVKD. CDR3 bases: TGTGCCACCAGTGACTCAGGGTACCGGGATACGCAGTATTTT. Protein: CATSDSGYRDTQYF.

The rearrangement joins TRBV29-1 to TRBJ2-5; 7 nucleotides match TRBD1. CDR1 and CDR2 from the germline V gene are SQVTM and ANQGSEA. After removal of 2 bases from V and 5 bases from J, the junction contained 14 bases not matched to a gene. The CDR3 runs 16 residues. This CDR3 reads CSVEPRQGSSWETQYF. In DNA, the CDR3 is TGCAGCGTTGAACCCCGACAGGGTTCCAGTTGGGAGACCCAGTACTTC.

V usage is TRBV7-2 and J usage is TRBJ1-1, with no clear D. Germline values: CDR1 SGHTA, CDR2 FQGNSA. The CDR3 totals 15 residues. V lost 5 bases, J lost 7 bases, and 20 bases lay in between. The CDR3 nucleotides are TGTGCCAGCAGCGCCACCTTAGGAGGGATCGGTGAAGCTTTCTTT. Translated: CASSATLGGIGEAFF. The full variable domain, completed using reference TRBV7-2 and TRBJ1-1, is GAGVSQSPSNKVTEKGKDVELRCDPISGHTALYWYRQSLGQGLEFLIYFQGNSAPDKSGLPSDRFSAERTGGSVSTLTIQRTQQEDSAVYLCASSATLGGIGEAFFGQGTRLTVV.

The rearrangement links TRBV4-2 to TRBJ2-5; 11 bases fit TRBD2. The CDR3 is made up of 18 amino acids. The J segment lost 5 bases and the V segment lost 4 bases, leaving 15 bases of the junction unmatched. Germline CDR1 is LGHNA and CDR2 is YNFKEQ. The CDR3 sequence is CASSLLSTTSGESETQYF. CDR3 DNA sequence: TGTGCCAGCAGCCTCTTAAGCACGACTAGCGGGGAGTCGGAGACCCAGTACTTC.

This clone appeared a single time. CDR3: CASSLIDSFAEAFF. For the CDR3, the DNA is TGTGCCAGCAGTCTAATCGACAGTTTTGCTGAAGCTTTCTTT. The chain combines TRBV28 with TRBJ1-1, with D possibly being TRBD1 (5 bases). V was trimmed by 5 bases and J by 6 bases, leaving 16 bases between them. Germline V CDR1 and CDR2: MDHEN, SYDVKM. The CDR3 consists of 14 residues.

The J gene is TRBJ2-1, the V gene TRBV14; D is uncertain. The V end was cut by 4 bases, the J end by 4 bases, with 8 bases between. This CDR3 is built from 13 residues. From germline, CDR1 is SGHDN and CDR2 FVKESK. The CDR3 region has the DNA TGTGCCAGCAGCCGGGTCGGGTACAATGAGCAGTTCTTC. This codes for CASSRVGYNEQFF.

The genes are TRBV4-1 and TRBJ1-5; D is undetermined. Germline loops: CDR1 MGHRA, CDR2 YSYEKL. V was cut by 6 bases and J by 2 bases, with 14 bases left in between. The CDR3 has 15 residues. For the CDR3, the DNA is TGCGCCAGCAGGCAGACGGACGGGGGCAATCAGCCCCAGCATTTT. Protein: CASRQTDGGNQPQHF.

The V and J genes are TRBV29-1 and TRBJ2-3; 7 positions agree with TRBD1. Per the germline V gene, CDR1 is SQVTM and CDR2 is ANQGSEA. V shed 4 bases and J 2 bases; nucleotides not matched to a gene: 6. The CDR3 spans 14 residues. As DNA, the CDR3 is TGCAGCGTTGCCACAGGGGCGAACACAGATACGCAGTATTTT. Translated, it gives CSVATGANTDTQYF.

The chain recombines TRBV2 with TRBJ2-5; TRBD2 aligns across 8 bases. This CDR3 spans 16 amino acids. Unmatched junction bases numbered 17, after V lost 7 bases and J lost 7 bases. CDR1 and CDR2 (germline): SNHLY, FYNNEI. CDR3 region: CASIEVAGSSTRTQYF. In nucleotides, the CDR3 is TGTGCCAGCATCGAGGTAGCGGGAAGTTCGACGAGGACCCAGTACTTC.

The chain uses TRBV5-1 and TRBJ2-1; 7 nucleotides agree with TRBD1. J was trimmed by 4 bases and V by 4 bases; bases with no gene match: 5. Germline CDR1 and CDR2: SGHRS and YFSETQ. This CDR3 spans 14 amino acids. This chain's CDR3 is CASSPGTAYNEQFF. In DNA form, the CDR3 reads TGCGCCAGCAGCCCCGGGACAGCGTACAATGAGCAGTTCTTC. Full variable domain (outside the CDR3, taken from reference TRBV5-1 and TRBJ2-1): KAGVTQTPRYLIKTRGQQVTLSCSPISGHRSVSWYQQTPGQGLQFLFEYFSETQRNKGNFPGRFSGRQFSNSRSEMNVSTLELGDSALYLCASSPGTAYNEQFFGPGTRLTVL.

The J gene is TRBJ1-3, the V gene TRBV29-1; D perhaps matches TRBD1 (5 bases). This CDR3 has 14 residues. Trimming stripped 6 bases from V and 0 bases from J, with 12 bases between. Germline V gene sequence: CDR1 SQVTM, CDR2 ANQGSEA. CDR3 residues: CSVDSGPSGNTIYF. In DNA form, the CDR3 reads TGCAGCGTCGACAGTGGGCCCTCTGGAAACACCATATATTTT. Together with reference TRBV29-1 and TRBJ1-3, the CDR3 gives the full variable domain: SAVISQKPSRDICQRGTSLTIQCQVDSQVTMMFWYRQQPGQSLTLIATANQGSEATYESGFVIDKFPISRPNLTFSTLTVSNMSPEDSSIYLCSVDSGPSGNTIYFGEGSWLTVV.

J is TRBJ1-1 and V is TRBV6-5; 7 bases are a match to TRBD1. In germline, CDR1 is MNHEY, CDR2 SVGAGI. This CDR3 is 15 amino acids long. Trimming removed 4 bases from V and 3 bases from J; junction bases left unmatched: 8. The CDR3 nucleotides are TGTGCCAGCAGTTTCTCCCGGACAGGACACACTGAAGCTTTCTTT. It is translated as CASSFSRTGHTEAFF.

The chain links TRBV5-1 to TRBJ1-2; D is perhaps TRBD1 (5 bases). Germline CDR1 SGHRS, CDR2 YFSETQ. Trimming left V 0 bases short and J 4 bases short, with 13 bases between. This CDR3 has 15 amino acids. The CDR3 sequence: CASSLDQGSGYGYTF. The DNA for the CDR3 is TGCGCCAGCAGCTTGGACCAGGGTTCGGGCTATGGCTACACCTTC.

The V call is TRBV10-3, the J call TRBJ2-3; 7 bases are a match to TRBD2. This CDR3 region has 15 residues. Trimming at V came to 6 bases and at J to 3 bases, leaving 9 bases not matched to a gene. Germline values: CDR1 ENHRY, CDR2 SYGVKD. In DNA, the CDR3 is TGTGCCATCAGCCCTGGACTAGTTTGGACAGATACGCAGTATTTT. Its protein is CAISPGLVWTDTQYF.